Presented here are 28 T cell receptor beta chains from one specimen sequenced in a study of T cells after yellow fever vaccination. TCRdb reanalysed the 5' RACE reads using MiXCR and keeps one entry per CDR3 protein. The data hold some 260,000 distinct CDR3 sequences, with roughly 5.2% observed a single time. Sequenced material: CD4+ T cells sorted from PBMCs, taken on the day of the yellow fever booster vaccination. These receptors all stem from a man younger than 35 who received the YFV17D yellow fever vaccine.

This clonotype was seen only a few times. The V call is TRBV24-1, the J call TRBJ2-5; the D is unclear. CDR3 length: 15 residues. CDR1 is KGHDR, CDR2 SFDVKD, per germline. Trimming stripped 2 bases from V and 5 bases from J, with 14 bases between. CDR3 sequence reads: CATSDSTWVGETQYF. CDR3 DNA sequence: TGTGCCACCAGTGATTCGACCTGGGTTGGGGAGACCCAGTACTTC.

This clonotype was seen only a few times. The genes are TRBV11-2 and TRBJ2-7; D not resolved. Germline lookup yields CDR1 SGHAT and CDR2 FQNNGV. V was pared by 5 bases and J by 5 bases, with 13 bases between. CDR3 length: 13 amino acids. CDR3 in amino acids: CASSLVLVDEQYF. CDR3 in DNA: TGTGCCAGCAGCCTCGTCCTCGTGGACGAGCAGTACTTC.

The sample holds many counts of this clonotype. The V call is TRBV7-2, the J call TRBJ2-4; D gene unclear. The germline V gene encodes CDR1 SGHTA and CDR2 FQGNSA. Between the trimmed V and J ends, which lost 0 bases and 10 bases, there was a span of 7 bases. CDR3 length: 12 residues. This CDR3 is CASSLATGIQYF. In DNA form, the CDR3 reads TGTGCCAGCAGCTTAGCGACGGGTATTCAGTACTTC.

This chain connects TRBV7-3 to TRBJ2-3; possible D gene TRBD1, 6 bases. The CDR3 loop spans 13 amino acids. V shed 5 bases and J shed 5 bases, with 11 bases lying between them. Looked up from germline, CDR1 is SGHTA and CDR2 is FQGTGA. CDR3 loop: CASSPKGEDTQYF. In DNA, the CDR3 is TGTGCCAGCAGCCCGAAGGGGGAAGATACGCAGTATTTT.

In its sample, this clonotype was seen a few times. The rearrangement joins TRBV7-3 to TRBJ2-3; D gene unclear. V was trimmed by 4 bases and J by 8 bases, leaving 13 bases between them. Germline V CDR1 and CDR2: SGHTA, FQGTGA. This CDR3 contains 13 residues. Here the CDR3 DNA reads TGTGCCAGCAGCTCCCTAGTTTTAGGTACGCAGTATTTT. Protein product: CASSSLVLGTQYF.

The chain uses TRBV6-5 and TRBJ2-3, with 9 positions matching TRBD1. CDR3 length equals 14 residues. Trimming took 6 bases from V and 3 from J; bases not matched to a gene: 4. CDR1 and CDR2 from the germline V gene are MNHEY and SVGAGI. CDR3 coding DNA: TGTGCCAGCAGGAGGACAGGGGCAACAGATACGCAGTATTTT. Its protein product is CASRRTGATDTQYF.

V gene TRBV9 combines with J gene TRBJ1-6, with 8 positions matching TRBD1. CDR1 and CDR2 (germline): SGDLS, YYNGEE. CDR3 length: 16 amino acids. Trimming cost V 3 bases and J 7 bases; bases outside gene matches: 9. This chain's CDR3 is CASSAGPGGANSPLHF. CDR3 in DNA: TGTGCCAGCAGCGCGGGCCCAGGGGGCGCCAATTCACCCCTCCACTTT.

The chain employs TRBV4-3 and TRBJ1-4; 7 positions match TRBD1. V shed 4 bases and J 14 bases; nucleotides not matched to a gene: 16. CDR1 is LGHNA, CDR2 YSLEER, per germline. The CDR3 has 15 residues. The CDR3 is CASSPRTGHEERLFF. The DNA of the CDR3 is TGCGCCAGCAGCCCTCGGACAGGCCACGAGGAGAGGCTGTTTTTT.

This clonotype has at least ten counts. The V call is TRBV4-3, the J call TRBJ2-6; D gene unclear. Between the trimmed V and J ends, which lost 4 bases and 1 base, there was a span of 5 bases. This CDR3 comprises 14 residues. Germline lookup yields CDR1 LGHNA and CDR2 YSLEER. This CDR3 reads CASSRRSGANVLTF. The CDR3 DNA follows: TGCGCCAGCAGCCGTCGGTCTGGGGCCAACGTCCTGACTTTC.

This clonotype was seen ten or more times. This sequence joins TRBV29-1 and TRBJ2-1; the match to TRBD1 covers 8 bases. CDR1 and CDR2 (germline): SQVTM, ANQGSEA. The CDR3 covers 13 residues. V lost 5 bases and J lost 9; bases outside the gene matches: 9. The CDR3 region has the DNA TGCAGCGTTACCCGCGGACAGGGCGGTGAGCAGTTCTTC. It is translated as CSVTRGQGGEQFF.

This clonotype was detected ten times or more. J is TRBJ1-1 and V is TRBV5-1; no firm D call. Trimming pared 3 bases from V and 4 bases from J, leaving 16 bases between. CDR3 length: 15 residues. CDR1 and CDR2 from the germline V gene are SGHRS and YFSETQ. The CDR3 region has the DNA TGCGCCAGCAGCTATTTCGGGGAGGTGGGCACTGAAGCTTTCTTT. The encoded protein is CASSYFGEVGTEAFF.

This clonotype occurred a few times. This sequence joins TRBV7-2 and TRBJ2-3, with 11 positions matching TRBD1. J lost 1 base, V lost 0 bases, and 6 bases had no gene match. In germline, CDR1 is SGHTA, CDR2 FQGNSA. This CDR3 has 18 residues. The CDR3 loop is CASSLARTGGIRTDTQYF. CDR3 bases: TGTGCCAGCAGCTTAGCCAGGACAGGGGGCATCCGCACAGATACGCAGTATTTT.

This chain links TRBV4-3 with TRBJ1-1; no reliable D call. Germline CDR1 LGHNA, CDR2 YSLEER. This CDR3 has 17 amino acids. The V and J ends lost 1 base and 0 bases respectively, with 15 bases between them. The chain's CDR3 is CASSQGVGSSMNTEAFF. DNA for the CDR3: TGCGCCAGCAGCCAAGGGGTGGGCAGTTCCATGAACACTGAAGCTTTCTTT.

This clonotype was detected a few times. This chain connects TRBV21-1 to TRBJ2-7; the D call TRBD1 from the table was never checked on the DNA. TRBV21-1 is classified as a pseudogene. CDR3 length: 12 amino acids. DNA of the CDR3: TGTGCCAGGGGCAGGGGGCGGGAAGAGCAGTACGTC. This codes for CARGRGREEQYV.

This clonotype was detected many times. This chain links TRBV12-3 or TRBV12-4 with TRBJ2-3; 10 bases fit TRBD2. The CDR3 length is 15 residues. V lost 4 bases and J lost 2; bases outside the gene matches: 3. The CDR3 loop is CASSSSGGITDTQYF. The CDR3 nucleotides read TGTGCCAGCAGTTCTAGCGGGGGAATCACAGATACGCAGTATTTT.

This clonotype was seen only a few times. The rearrangement links TRBV19 to TRBJ2-4; 7 nucleotides align to TRBD2. Losses at the gene ends were 8 bases for V and 8 bases for J; bases not matched to a gene: 21. Looked up from germline, CDR1 is LNHDA and CDR2 is SQIVND (reference sequence). The CDR3 covers 17 residues. CDR3 nucleotide sequence: TGTGCCAGTGGGGAAACCCAGCGGGGTTCGAGGAGATACATTCAGTACTTC. Amino acids: CASGETQRGSRRYIQYF.

This clonotype was seen repeatedly, ten times or more. This chain joins TRBV20-1 and TRBJ1-3; a possible D gene is TRBD1 (5 bases). V was shortened by 6 bases and J by 3 bases, with 18 bases between the two germline ends. This CDR3 is built from 15 residues. The V gene's germline CDR1 is DFQATT and CDR2 SNEGSKA (reference sequence). This CDR3 reads CSARDGGAFGNTIYF. CDR3 sequence (DNA): TGCAGTGCCAGGGACGGCGGGGCCTTTGGAAACACCATATATTTT.

In its sample, this clonotype was seen a few times. V usage is TRBV7-2 and J usage is TRBJ2-5; perhaps TRBD2 as D (5 bases). This CDR3 comprises 15 residues. Germline V lookup: CDR1 SGHTA, CDR2 FQGNSA. Trimming took off 2 bases at V and 2 bases at J, with 12 bases between the two ends. The CDR3 loop reads CASSLMLDLQETQYF. In DNA form, the CDR3 reads TGTGCCAGCAGCTTAATGTTGGACTTGCAAGAGACCCAGTACTTC.

This clonotype was seen a few times. The chain carries TRBV4-2 and TRBJ2-5; D gene unclear. V was cut by 1 base and J by 3 bases, with 6 bases left in between. This CDR3 has 13 amino acids. The germline CDR1 and CDR2 sequences are LGHNA and YNFKEQ. CDR3 in DNA: TGTGCCAGCAGCCAAGGCGGTGAAGAGACCCAGTACTTC. Translation gives CASSQGGEETQYF.

This clonotype has ten or more counts. The chain links TRBV5-1 to TRBJ2-5; perhaps TRBD1 as D (5 bases). Trimming cost V 3 bases and J 7 bases, with 10 bases left between them. The CDR3 has 12 amino acids. Germline V lookup: CDR1 SGHRS, CDR2 YFSETQ. CDR3 amino acids: CASSSAQGTQYF. In DNA form, the CDR3 reads TGCGCCAGCAGCTCGGCCCAGGGGACCCAGTACTTC.

This clonotype was counted only a few times. This chain connects TRBV29-1 to TRBJ1-1; D is uncertain. The CDR3 consists of 12 residues. V lost 6 bases and J 0 bases, leaving 8 bases between the germline ends. CDR1 and CDR2 (germline): SQVTM, ANQGSEA. The CDR3 DNA reads as TGCAGCGTATGGGTAATGAACACTGAAGCTTTCTTT. As protein: CSVWVMNTEAFF. The full variable domain, its missing parts supplied by reference TRBV29-1 and TRBJ1-1, is SAVISQKPSRDICQRGTSLTIQCQVDSQVTMMFWYRQQPGQSLTLIATANQGSEATYESGFVIDKFPISRPNLTFSTLTVSNMSPEDSSIYLCSVWVMNTEAFFGQGTRLTVV.

This clonotype was seen ten or more times. The chain carries TRBV19 and TRBJ2-1; D gene uncertain. Trimming stripped 0 bases from V and 8 bases from J, with 8 bases between. Per germline, CDR1 LNHDA and CDR2 SQIVND (reference sequence). CDR3 length: 13 residues. CDR3 sequence: CASSIDRLDEQFF. CDR3 nucleotide sequence: TGTGCCAGTAGTATAGATCGTCTGGATGAGCAGTTCTTC.

This clonotype has a count of ten or more. J is TRBJ2-3 and V is TRBV6-5; 10 nucleotides match TRBD1. The ends lost 6 bases at V and 6 bases at J; junction bases unmatched: 9. Germline CDR1 reads MNHEY; CDR2 reads SVGAGI. This CDR3 comprises 15 residues. In nucleotides, the CDR3 is TGTGCCAGCAGGAGGGACAGGGGCGGCGGGGATACGCAGTATTTT. This encodes CASRRDRGGGDTQYF.

This clonotype was seen only a few times. The chain joins TRBV5-6 to TRBJ2-1; 11 bases map to TRBD1. This CDR3 has 16 amino acids. Germline CDR1 reads SGHDT; CDR2 reads YYEEEE. J was trimmed by 3 bases and V by 5 bases; bases with no gene match: 7. CDR3 in amino acids: CASRRGQGAGYNEQFF. CDR3 DNA: TGTGCCAGCAGGAGAGGACAGGGGGCAGGCTACAATGAGCAGTTCTTC.

This clonotype came up a few times. CDR3 loop: CASSSDRQSYEQYF. The CDR3 nucleotides read TGTGCCAGCAGCTCGGACAGGCAATCCTACGAGCAGTACTTC. This chain links TRBV7-9 with TRBJ2-7, with 7 bases that match TRBD1. Germline V gene sequence: CDR1 SEHNR, CDR2 FQNEAQ (reference sequence). This CDR3 has 14 residues. J lost 1 base, V lost 4 bases, and 4 bases had no gene match. Using reference TRBV7-9 and TRBJ2-7 for the parts outside the CDR3, the full variable domain is DTGVSQNPRHKITKRGQNVTFRCDPISEHNRLYWYRQTLGQGPEFLTYFQNEAQLEKSRLLSDRFSAERPKGSFSTLEIQRTEQGDSAMYLCASSSDRQSYEQYFGPGTRLTVT.

This clonotype was counted only a few times. V is TRBV5-1 and J is TRBJ1-4; tentatively, D is TRBD1 (6 bases). The CDR3 has 14 amino acids. CDR1 and CDR2 from the germline V gene are SGHRS and YFSETQ. V dropped 4 bases and J dropped 4 bases, with 11 bases sitting between them. The CDR3 nucleotides read TGCGCCAGCAGCCCCGGACAGTTTAATGAAAAACTGTTTTTT. It yields the protein CASSPGQFNEKLFF.

This clonotype occurred a few times. CDR3 bases: TGTGCCAGCTCACTGGGACAGGCCTCTTCGAGTGGCTACACCTTC. Translating gives CASSLGQASSSGYTF. V and J are TRBV18 and TRBJ1-2, with 8 bases identical to TRBD1. This CDR3 contains 15 residues. The V gene's germline CDR1 is KGHSH and CDR2 LQKENI. V lost 4 bases, J lost 7 bases, and 11 bases stayed unmatched.

Many counts were recorded for this clonotype. This rearrangement joins TRBV2 to TRBJ2-3; TRBD2 is a possible D gene (7 bases). In germline, CDR1 is SNHLY, CDR2 FYNNEI. V dropped 7 bases and J dropped 4 bases, with 18 bases sitting between them. The CDR3 is 15 amino acids. The CDR3 protein is CASNLDRGAADTQYF. The CDR3 coding sequence is TGTGCCAGCAACTTAGACCGGGGGGCCGCAGATACGCAGTATTTT.